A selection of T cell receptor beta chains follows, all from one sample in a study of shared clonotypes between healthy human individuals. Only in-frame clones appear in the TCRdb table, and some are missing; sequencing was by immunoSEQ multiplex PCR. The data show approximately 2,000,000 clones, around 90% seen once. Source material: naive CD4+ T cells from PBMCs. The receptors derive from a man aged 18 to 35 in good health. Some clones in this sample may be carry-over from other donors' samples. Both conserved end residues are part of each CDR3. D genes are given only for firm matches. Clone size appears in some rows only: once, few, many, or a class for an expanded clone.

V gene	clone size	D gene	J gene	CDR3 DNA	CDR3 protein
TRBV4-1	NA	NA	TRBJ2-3	TGCGCCAGCAGCCAAATTAGACAGCCTCCCCGAGATTTT	CASSQIRQPPRDF
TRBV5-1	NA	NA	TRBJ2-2	TGCGCCAGCAGCTTGCTAGGGACCCAGAACACCGGGGAGCTGTTTTTT	CASSLLGTQNTGELFF
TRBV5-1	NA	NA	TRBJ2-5	TGCGCCAGCAGCTTGGGTACAGGGTTGAAGACCCAGTACTTC	CASSLGTGLKTQYF
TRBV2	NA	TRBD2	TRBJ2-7	TGTGCCAGCACCCCTCTAGCGGGAGTCCCCTACGAGCAGTACTTC	CASTPLAGVPYEQYF
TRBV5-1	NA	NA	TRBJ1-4	TGCGCCAGCAGCTTTTTCACAACTAATGAAAAACTGTTTTTT	CASSFFTTNEKLFF
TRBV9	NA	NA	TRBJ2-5	TGTGCCAGCAGCGTAGTGAGTGGGGCAAGCCAAGAGACCCAGTACTTC	CASSVVSGASQETQYF
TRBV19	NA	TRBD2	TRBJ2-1	TGTGCCAGTAGTAACCTCTCCGCGGGAGGGGGTAATGAGCAGTTCTTC	CASSNLSAGGGNEQFF
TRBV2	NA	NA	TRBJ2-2	TGTGCCAGCAGTGTGAAAGTCACCGGGGAGCTGTTTTTT	CASSVKVTGELFF
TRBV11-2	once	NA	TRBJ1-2	TGTGCCAGCAGCCCCTATGACGGTTATGGCTACACCTTC	CASSPYDGYGYTF
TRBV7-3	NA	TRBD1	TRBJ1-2	TGTGCCAGCAGCTTAATACCGCAGGGGGTGGGCTATGGCTACACCTTC	CASSLIPQGVGYGYTF
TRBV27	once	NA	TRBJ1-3	TGTGCCAGCAGTTCCCCTGGGCTGGGAAACACCATATATTTT	CASSSPGLGNTIYF
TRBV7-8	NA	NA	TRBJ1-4	TGTGCCAGCAGCCTTAGGGACCTTCCAACTAATGAAAAACTGTTTTTT	CASSLRDLPTNEKLFF
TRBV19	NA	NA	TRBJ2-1	TGTGCCAGTAGGGAGGCCCCTTACAATGAGCAGTTCTTC	CASREAPYNEQFF
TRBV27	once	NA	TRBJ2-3	TGTGCCAGCAGACCTAGAAGCACAGATACGCAGTATTTT	CASRPRSTDTQYF